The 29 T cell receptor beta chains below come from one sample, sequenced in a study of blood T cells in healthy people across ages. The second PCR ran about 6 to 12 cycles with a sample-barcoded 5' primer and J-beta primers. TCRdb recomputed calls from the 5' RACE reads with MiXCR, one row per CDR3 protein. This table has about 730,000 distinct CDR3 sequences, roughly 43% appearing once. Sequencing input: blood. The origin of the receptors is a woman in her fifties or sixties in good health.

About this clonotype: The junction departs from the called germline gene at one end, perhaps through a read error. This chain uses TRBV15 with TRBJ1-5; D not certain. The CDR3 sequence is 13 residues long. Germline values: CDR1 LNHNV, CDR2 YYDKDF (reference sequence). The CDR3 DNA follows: TGTGCCACCGGCAGAGAAGTAGACCAGCCCCAGCATTTT. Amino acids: CATGREVDQPQHF.

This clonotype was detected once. CDR3 in amino acids: CASTEVTSNQPQHF. DNA for the CDR3: TGTGCCAGCACAGAGGTAACTAGCAATCAGCCCCAGCATTTT. The rearrangement joins TRBV2 to TRBJ1-5; D is undetermined. V was trimmed by 7 bases and J by 0 bases, leaving 10 bases between them. CDR3 length: 14 residues. Per the germline V gene, CDR1 is SNHLY and CDR2 is FYNNEI.

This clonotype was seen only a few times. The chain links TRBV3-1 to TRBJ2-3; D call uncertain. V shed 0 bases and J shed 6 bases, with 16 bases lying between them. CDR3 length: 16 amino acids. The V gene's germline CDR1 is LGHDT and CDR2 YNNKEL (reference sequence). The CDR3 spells CASSQDLPPPWDTQYF. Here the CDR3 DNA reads TGTGCCAGCAGCCAAGATCTACCGCCGCCGTGGGATACGCAGTATTTT.

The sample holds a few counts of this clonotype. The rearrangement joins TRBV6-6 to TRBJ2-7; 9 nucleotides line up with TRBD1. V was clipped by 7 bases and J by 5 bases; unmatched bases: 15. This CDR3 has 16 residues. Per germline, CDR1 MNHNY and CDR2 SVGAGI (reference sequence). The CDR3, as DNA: TGTGCCAGCACCTCGTCACGTGGGACAGGGTTGCACGAGCAGTACTTC. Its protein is CASTSSRGTGLHEQYF.

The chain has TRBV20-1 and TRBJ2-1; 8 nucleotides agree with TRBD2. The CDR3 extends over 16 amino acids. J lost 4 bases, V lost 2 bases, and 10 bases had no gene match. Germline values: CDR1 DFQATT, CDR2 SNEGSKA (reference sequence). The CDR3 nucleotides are TGCAGTGCTAGACCCCTCGGGAGGGGATCGTACAATGAGCAGTTCTTC. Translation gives CSARPLGRGSYNEQFF.

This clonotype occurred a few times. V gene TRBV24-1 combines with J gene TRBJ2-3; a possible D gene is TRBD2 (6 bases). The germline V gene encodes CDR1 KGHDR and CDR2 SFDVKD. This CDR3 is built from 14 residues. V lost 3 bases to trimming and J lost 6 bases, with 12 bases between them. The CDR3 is CATSDTRLEDTQYF. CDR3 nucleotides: TGTGCCACCAGTGATACTCGACTAGAGGATACGCAGTATTTT.

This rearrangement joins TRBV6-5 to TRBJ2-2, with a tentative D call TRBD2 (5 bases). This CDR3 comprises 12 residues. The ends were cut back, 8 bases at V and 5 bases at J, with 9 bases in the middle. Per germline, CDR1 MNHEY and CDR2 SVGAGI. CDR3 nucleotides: TGTGCCAGCCGTACTAGTACCGGGGAGCTGTTTTTT. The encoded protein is CASRTSTGELFF.

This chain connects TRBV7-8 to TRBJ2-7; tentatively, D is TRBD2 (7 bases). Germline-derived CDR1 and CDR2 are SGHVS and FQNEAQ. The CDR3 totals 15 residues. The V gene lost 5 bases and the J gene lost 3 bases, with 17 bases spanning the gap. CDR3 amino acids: CASSPQEGGLYEQYF. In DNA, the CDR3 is TGTGCCAGCAGCCCCCAGGAGGGGGGGCTCTACGAGCAGTACTTC.

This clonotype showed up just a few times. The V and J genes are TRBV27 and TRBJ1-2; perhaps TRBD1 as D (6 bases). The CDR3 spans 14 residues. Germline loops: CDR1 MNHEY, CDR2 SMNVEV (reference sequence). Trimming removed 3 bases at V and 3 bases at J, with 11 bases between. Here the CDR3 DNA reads TGTGCCAGCAGTTTCGGGGGCGCTGACTATGGCTACACCTTC. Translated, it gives CASSFGGADYGYTF.

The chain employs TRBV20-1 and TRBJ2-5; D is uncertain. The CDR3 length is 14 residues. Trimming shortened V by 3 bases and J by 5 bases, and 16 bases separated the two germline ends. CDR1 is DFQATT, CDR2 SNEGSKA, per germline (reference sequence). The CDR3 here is CSARETETRETQYF. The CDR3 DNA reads TGCAGTGCTAGGGAAACTGAGACCCGGGAGACCCAGTACTTC.

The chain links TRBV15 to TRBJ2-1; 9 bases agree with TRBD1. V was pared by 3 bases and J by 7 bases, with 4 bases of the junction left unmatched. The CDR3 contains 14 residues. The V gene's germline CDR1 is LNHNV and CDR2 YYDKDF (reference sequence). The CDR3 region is CATSRGQGGNEQFF. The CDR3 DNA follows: TGTGCCACCAGCAGGGGACAGGGTGGGAATGAGCAGTTCTTC.

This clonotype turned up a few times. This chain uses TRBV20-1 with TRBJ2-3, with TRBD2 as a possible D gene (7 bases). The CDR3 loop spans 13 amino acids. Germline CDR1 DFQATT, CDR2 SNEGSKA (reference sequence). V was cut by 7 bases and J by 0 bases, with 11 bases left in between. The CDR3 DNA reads TGCAGTGGAGGGGGGGCTAGCACAGATACGCAGTATTTT. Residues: CSGGGASTDTQYF.

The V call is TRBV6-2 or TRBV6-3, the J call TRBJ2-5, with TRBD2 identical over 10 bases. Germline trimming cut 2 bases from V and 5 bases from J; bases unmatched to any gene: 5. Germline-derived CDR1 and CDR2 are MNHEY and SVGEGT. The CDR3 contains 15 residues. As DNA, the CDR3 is TGTGCCAGCAGTTACCTAGCGGGGGCGACGGAGACCCAGTACTTC. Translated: CASSYLAGATETQYF.

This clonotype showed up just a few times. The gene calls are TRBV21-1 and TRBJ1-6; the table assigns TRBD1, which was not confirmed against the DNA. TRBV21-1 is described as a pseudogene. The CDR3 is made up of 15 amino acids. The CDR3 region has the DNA TGTGCCAGCAGCAAAGAGGGGGAGAGAAACTCACCCCTCCACTTT. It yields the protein CASSKEGERNSPLHF.

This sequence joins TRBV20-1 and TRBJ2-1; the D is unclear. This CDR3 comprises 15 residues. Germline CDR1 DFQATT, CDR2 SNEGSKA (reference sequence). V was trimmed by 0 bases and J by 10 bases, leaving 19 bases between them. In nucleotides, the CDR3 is TGCAGTGCTAGAGAATTGGGCGGCCAAAGACGGGAGCAGTTCTTC. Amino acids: CSARELGGQRREQFF.

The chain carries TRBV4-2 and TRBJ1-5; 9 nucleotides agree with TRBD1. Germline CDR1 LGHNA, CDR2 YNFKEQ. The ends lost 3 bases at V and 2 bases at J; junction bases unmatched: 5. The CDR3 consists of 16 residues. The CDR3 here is CASSQGRQGGNQPQHF. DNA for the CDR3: TGTGCCAGCAGCCAGGGGAGACAGGGGGGCAATCAGCCCCAGCATTTT.

CDR3 region: CSAGTGVVYEQYF. As DNA, the CDR3 is TGCAGTGCTGGGACAGGTGTCGTGTACGAGCAGTACTTC. V gene TRBV20-1 combines with J gene TRBJ2-5; 8 nucleotides match TRBD1. The assigned J gene may be wrong: the sequence end matches TRBJ2-7 better. The CDR3 is 13 amino acids. In germline, CDR1 is DFQATT, CDR2 SNEGSKA (reference sequence).

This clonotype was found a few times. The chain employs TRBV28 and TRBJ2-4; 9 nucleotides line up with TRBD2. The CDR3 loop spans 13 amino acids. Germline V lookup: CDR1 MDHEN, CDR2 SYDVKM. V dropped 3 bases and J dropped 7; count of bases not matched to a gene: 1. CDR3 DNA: TGTGCCAGCAGTTTGAGCGGGAGGAACATTCAGTACTTC. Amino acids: CASSLSGRNIQYF.

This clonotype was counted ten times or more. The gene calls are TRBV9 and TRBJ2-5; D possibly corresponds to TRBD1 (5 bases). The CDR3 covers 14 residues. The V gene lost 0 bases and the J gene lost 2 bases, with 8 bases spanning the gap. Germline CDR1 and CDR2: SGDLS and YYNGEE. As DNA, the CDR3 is TGTGCCAGCAGCGTAGGGGCAGGGCAAGAGACCCAGTACTTC. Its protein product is CASSVGAGQETQYF.

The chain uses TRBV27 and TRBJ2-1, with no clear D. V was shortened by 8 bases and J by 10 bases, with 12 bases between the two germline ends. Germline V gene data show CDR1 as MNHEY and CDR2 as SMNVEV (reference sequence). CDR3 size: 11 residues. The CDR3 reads CASRREGEQFF. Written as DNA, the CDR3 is TGTGCCAGCCGACGCGAAGGCGAGCAGTTCTTC.

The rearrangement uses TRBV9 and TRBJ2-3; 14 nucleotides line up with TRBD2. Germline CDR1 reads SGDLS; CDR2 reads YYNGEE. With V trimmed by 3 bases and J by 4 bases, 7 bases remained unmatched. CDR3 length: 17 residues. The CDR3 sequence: CASSGRLAGGIADTQYF. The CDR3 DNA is TGTGCCAGCAGCGGACGACTAGCGGGAGGGATCGCAGATACGCAGTATTTT.

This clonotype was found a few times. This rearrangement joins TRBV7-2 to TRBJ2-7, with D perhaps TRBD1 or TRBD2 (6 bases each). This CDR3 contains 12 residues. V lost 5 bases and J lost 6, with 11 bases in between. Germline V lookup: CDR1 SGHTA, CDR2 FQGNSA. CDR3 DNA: TGTGCCAGCAGCCTCCCGGGGGCCGAGCAGTACTTC. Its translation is CASSLPGAEQYF.

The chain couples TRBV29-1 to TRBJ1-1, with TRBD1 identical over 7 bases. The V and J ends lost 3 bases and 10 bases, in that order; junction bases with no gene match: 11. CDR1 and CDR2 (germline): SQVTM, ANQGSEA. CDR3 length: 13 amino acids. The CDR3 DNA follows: TGCAGCGTTGACCCCAGGGGGGGAGCTGGAGCTTTCTTT. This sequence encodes CSVDPRGGAGAFF.

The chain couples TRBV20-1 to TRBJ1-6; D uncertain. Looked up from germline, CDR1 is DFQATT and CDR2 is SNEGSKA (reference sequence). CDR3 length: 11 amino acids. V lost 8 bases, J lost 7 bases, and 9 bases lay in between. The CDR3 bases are TGCAGTTTGGGAAGCAATTCACCCCTCCACTTT. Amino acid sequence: CSLGSNSPLHF.

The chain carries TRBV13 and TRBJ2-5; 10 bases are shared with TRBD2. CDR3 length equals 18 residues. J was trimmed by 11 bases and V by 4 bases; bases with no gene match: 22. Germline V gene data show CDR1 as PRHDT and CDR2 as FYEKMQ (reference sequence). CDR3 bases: TGTGCCAGCAGCTGGTCCTCTAGCGGGAGAAGGGGGTACAATGAGCAGTACTTC. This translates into CASSWSSSGRRGYNEQYF.

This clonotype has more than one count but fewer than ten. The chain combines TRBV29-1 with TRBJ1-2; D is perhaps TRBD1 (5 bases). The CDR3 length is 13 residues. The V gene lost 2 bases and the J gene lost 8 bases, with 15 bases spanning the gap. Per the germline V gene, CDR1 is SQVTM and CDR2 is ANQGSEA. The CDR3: CSVERQGFGGYTF. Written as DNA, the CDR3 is TGCAGCGTTGAAAGGCAGGGCTTTGGGGGCTACACCTTC.

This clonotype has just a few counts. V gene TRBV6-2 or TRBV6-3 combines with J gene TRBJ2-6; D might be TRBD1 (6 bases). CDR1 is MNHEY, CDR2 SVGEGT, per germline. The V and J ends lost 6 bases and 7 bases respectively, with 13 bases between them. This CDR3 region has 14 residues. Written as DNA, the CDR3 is TGTGCCAGCAGCCGAACAGGGATCGCCAACGTCCTGACTTTC. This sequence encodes CASSRTGIANVLTF.

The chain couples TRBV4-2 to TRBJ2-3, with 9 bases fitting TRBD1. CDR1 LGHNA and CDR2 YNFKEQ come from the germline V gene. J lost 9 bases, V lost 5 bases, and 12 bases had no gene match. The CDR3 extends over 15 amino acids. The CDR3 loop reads CASSSRTGVRETQYF. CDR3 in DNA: TGTGCCAGCAGCTCAAGGACAGGGGTCAGGGAAACGCAGTATTTT.

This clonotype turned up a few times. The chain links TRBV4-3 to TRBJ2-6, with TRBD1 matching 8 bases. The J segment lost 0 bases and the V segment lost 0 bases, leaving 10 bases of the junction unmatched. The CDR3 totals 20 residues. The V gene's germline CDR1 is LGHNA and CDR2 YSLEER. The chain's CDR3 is CASSQDSDRGLGSGANVLTF. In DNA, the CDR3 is TGCGCCAGCAGCCAAGACAGCGACAGGGGACTTGGCTCTGGGGCCAACGTCCTGACTTTC.